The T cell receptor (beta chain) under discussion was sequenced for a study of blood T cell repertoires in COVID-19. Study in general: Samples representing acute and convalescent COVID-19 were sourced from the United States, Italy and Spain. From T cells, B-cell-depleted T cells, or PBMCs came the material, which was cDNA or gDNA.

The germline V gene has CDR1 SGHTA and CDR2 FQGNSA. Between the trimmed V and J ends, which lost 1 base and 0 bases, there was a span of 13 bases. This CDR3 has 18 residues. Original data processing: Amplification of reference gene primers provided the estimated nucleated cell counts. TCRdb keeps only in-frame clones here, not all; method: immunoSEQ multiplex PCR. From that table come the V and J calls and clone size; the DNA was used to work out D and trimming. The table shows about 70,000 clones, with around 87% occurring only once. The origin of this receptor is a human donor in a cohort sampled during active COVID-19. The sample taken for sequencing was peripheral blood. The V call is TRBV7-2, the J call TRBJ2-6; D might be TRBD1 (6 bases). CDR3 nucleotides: TGTGCCAGCAGCTTAGTAGGACAGAGCATCTCTGGGGCCAACGTCCTGACTTTC. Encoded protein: CASSLVGQSISGANVLTF. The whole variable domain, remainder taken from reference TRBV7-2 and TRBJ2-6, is GAGVSQSPSNKVTEKGKDVELRCDPISGHTALYWYRQSLGQGLEFLIYFQGNSAPDKSGLPSDRFSAERTGGSVSTLTIQRTQQEDSAVYLCASSLVGQSISGANVLTFGAGSRLTVL.